This T cell receptor beta chain is drawn from a study of regulatory and conventional T cells in RAG deficiency. TCRdb keeps only in-frame clones here, not all; method: immunoSEQ multiplex PCR. The sample lists tens of thousands of clones; 70% to 90% were seen once. General study results and limits: Patient subsets had shorter CDR3s; Omenn Treg-Tconv overlap exceeded 85%.

The germline gives CDR1 SGHTA, CDR2 FQGTGA. The ends lost 3 bases at V and 2 bases at J; junction bases unmatched: 5. The CDR3 runs to 15 residues. In the case of this clone: As yet, its antigen is unknown.

This sample also appeared in a second study, on regulatory T cells. That source reports: The PCR used 52 TRBV and 13 TRBJ primers.

This rearrangement joins TRBV7-3 to TRBJ2-3; 7 bases are shared with TRBD1. Sequenced sample: CD8+ T cells sorted from blood. The source of this sequence is a human donor in good health. The CDR3: CASSFFGTDTDTQYF. CDR3 in DNA: TGTGCCAGCAGCTTTTTCGGGACAGACACAGATACGCAGTATTTT.